These 29 T cell receptor beta chains were all obtained from the same sample, sequenced in a study of blood T cell repertoires in COVID-19. Assay used: immunoSEQ multiplex PCR; TCRdb lists only in-frame clones, some missing. This table has about 250,000 clones, 75% to 90% appearing once. Sequenced sample: PBMCs or T cells enriched from blood (not recorded which). The receptor set was obtained from a woman aged 30 to 39 with acute COVID-19.

V usage is TRBV5-1 and J usage is TRBJ2-1, with 8 bases lining up with TRBD2. Trimming removed 4 bases from V and 4 bases from J; junction bases left unmatched: 13. Germline CDR1 reads SGHRS; CDR2 reads YFSETQ. The CDR3 is 17 amino acids. CDR3 nucleotides: TGCGCCAGCAGCCAGTTGGGACTAGACGTTGAGTACAATGAGCAGTTCTTC. Its protein is CASSQLGLDVEYNEQFF.

The V gene is TRBV18, the J gene TRBJ1-1; perhaps TRBD1 as D (6 bases). Deletions cut 3 bases from V and 1 base from J, with 18 bases between. Germline-derived CDR1 and CDR2 are KGHSH and LQKENI. The CDR3 sequence is 17 residues long. CDR3 protein: CASSPLPGEGENTEAFF. Here the CDR3 DNA reads TGTGCCAGCTCACCGCTGCCAGGGGAGGGGGAGAACACTGAAGCTTTCTTT. The variable domain in full, completed from reference TRBV18 and TRBJ1-1, reads NAGVMQNPRHLVRRRGQEARLRCSPMKGHSHVYWYRQLPEEGLKFMVYLQKENIIDESGMPKERFSAEFPKEGPSILRIQQVVRGDSAAYFCASSPLPGEGENTEAFFGQGTRLTVV.

The rearrangement uses TRBV2 and TRBJ1-6, with TRBD1 as a possible D gene (6 bases). The CDR3 consists of 16 residues. Germline-derived CDR1 and CDR2 are SNHLY and FYNNEI. V lost 6 bases, J lost 8 bases, and 20 bases lay in between. CDR3 loop: CASSGAVNRAYSPLHF. CDR3 DNA sequence: TGTGCCAGCAGCGGTGCGGTGAACAGGGCCTATTCACCCCTCCACTTT. The variable domain in full, completed from reference TRBV2 and TRBJ1-6, reads EPEVTQTPSHQVTQMGQEVILRCVPISNHLYFYWYRQILGQKVEFLVSFYNNEISEKSEIFDDQFSVERPDGSNFTLKIRSTKLEDSAMYFCASSGAVNRAYSPLHFGNGTRLTVT.

This chain joins TRBV3-1 (or the pseudogene TRBV3-2) and TRBJ1-1, with no clear D. Trimming removed 3 bases from V and 3 bases from J, with 8 bases in between. In germline, CDR1 is LGHDT, CDR2 YNNKEL (reference sequence). The CDR3 is made up of 13 amino acids. CDR3 protein: CASSQGSDTEAFF. The CDR3 DNA reads as TGTGCCAGCAGCCAGGGCTCGGACACTGAAGCTTTCTTT.

DNA of the CDR3: TGTGCCAGCAGCCAGGACAGGGGAGAAGCGGGAACCGGGGAGCTGTTTTTT. Translated, it gives CASSQDRGEAGTGELFF. The V gene is TRBV11-2, the J gene TRBJ2-2; the match to TRBD1 covers 9 bases. V shed 5 bases, J shed 5 bases, and the junction held 12 bases outside the gene matches. The CDR3 spans 17 residues. Germline CDR1 and CDR2: SGHAT and FQNNGV.

J is TRBJ1-5 and V is TRBV9; D is possibly TRBD1 (6 bases). Germline V gene lookup returns CDR1 SGDLS and CDR2 YYNGEE. The CDR3 extends over 14 amino acids. V was pared by 3 bases and J by 7 bases, with 14 bases between. The CDR3 region is CASSATGLSQPQHF. CDR3 nucleotide sequence: TGTGCCAGCAGCGCCACAGGGTTGAGCCAGCCCCAGCATTTT.

The J gene is TRBJ2-2, the V gene TRBV9; maybe TRBD2 (7 bases). The germline gives CDR1 SGDLS, CDR2 YYNGEE. CDR3 length: 14 amino acids. V gave up 6 bases and J gave up 5 bases, with 14 bases separating them. The CDR3 bases are TGTGCCAGCACCGAGGGGGGGGCTACCGGGGAGCTGTTTTTT. It codes for CASTEGGATGELFF.

This clone was seen once. V is TRBV11-1 and J is TRBJ2-1; D perhaps matches TRBD1 (6 bases). Germline-derived CDR1 and CDR2 are SGHAT and FQDESV (reference sequence). The V end lost 1 base, the J end lost 7 bases, and 14 bases lay between the germline ends. The CDR3 consists of 15 residues. Written as DNA, the CDR3 is TGTGCCAGCAGCTTAGAGGGGTGGGGGCCGAATGAGCAGTTCTTC. Translating gives CASSLEGWGPNEQFF.

This chain joins TRBV7-6 and TRBJ1-5; 9 bases are shared with TRBD1. Germline CDR1 and CDR2: SGHVS and FNYEAQ. Unmatched junction bases numbered 8, after V lost 3 bases and J lost 2 bases. This CDR3 has 17 residues. This CDR3 reads CASSLGDRAVRNQPQHF. The CDR3 DNA reads TGTGCCAGCAGCTTGGGGGACAGGGCGGTGCGCAATCAGCCCCAGCATTTT.

The chain is built from TRBV18 and TRBJ1-2; D uncertain. Germline V lookup: CDR1 KGHSH, CDR2 LQKENI. The CDR3 sequence is 13 residues long. V was shortened by 0 bases and J by 8 bases, with 10 bases between the two germline ends. The CDR3 loop reads CASSPPVVYGYTF. Here the CDR3 DNA reads TGTGCCAGCTCACCACCGGTAGTGTACGGCTACACCTTC.

The chain uses TRBV6-2 or TRBV6-3 and TRBJ2-7, with D perhaps matching TRBD1 (6 bases). The V gene's germline CDR1 is MNHEY and CDR2 SVGEGT. V lost 6 bases to trimming and J lost 5 bases, with 20 bases between them. The CDR3 loop spans 15 amino acids. The CDR3 region has the DNA TGTGCCAGCAGCTCACCGAACAGGGTAATCGACGAGCAGTACTTC. It is translated as CASSSPNRVIDEQYF.

The rearrangement links TRBV7-3 to TRBJ2-2, with D uncertain. From germline, CDR1 is SGHTA and CDR2 FQGTGA. There are 14 residues in the CDR3. The V end lost 2 bases, the J end lost 1 base, and 5 bases lay between the germline ends. CDR3 amino acids: CASSLGQNTGELFF. CDR3 coding DNA: TGTGCCAGCAGCTTAGGGCAGAACACCGGGGAGCTGTTTTTT. The variable domain in full, completed from reference TRBV7-3 and TRBJ2-2, reads GAGVSQTPSNKVTEKGKYVELRCDPISGHTALYWYRQSLGQGPEFLIYFQGTGAADDSGLPNDRFFAVRPEGSVSTLKIQRTERGDSAVYLCASSLGQNTGELFFGEGSRLTVL.

The rearrangement joins TRBV29-1 to TRBJ1-3; 8 nucleotides line up with TRBD1. Looked up from germline, CDR1 is SQVTM and CDR2 is ANQGSEA. The CDR3 runs to 14 residues. The J segment lost 4 bases and the V segment lost 2 bases, leaving 4 bases of the junction unmatched. The CDR3 DNA sequence: TGCAGCGTTGAAAGCCAGGGGGCGGGAAACACCATATATTTT. This translates into CSVESQGAGNTIYF.

The chain combines TRBV9 with TRBJ2-3; 7 bases align to TRBD1. Trimming cost V 3 bases and J 7 bases; bases outside gene matches: 2. CDR1 and CDR2 (germline): SGDLS, YYNGEE. This CDR3 region has 12 residues. The CDR3 here is CASSAGGNTQYF. For the CDR3, the DNA is TGTGCCAGCAGCGCAGGGGGAAATACGCAGTATTTT. The full variable domain, in which reference TRBV9 and TRBJ2-3 provide the parts outside the CDR3, is DSGVTQTPKHLITATGQRVTLRCSPRSGDLSVYWYQQSLDQGLQFLIQYYNGEERAKGNILERFSAQQFPDLHSELNLSSLELGDSALYFCASSAGGNTQYFGPGTRLTVL.

The chain joins TRBV9 to TRBJ2-5, with TRBD2 matching 12 bases. V lost 0 bases, J lost 5 bases, and 8 bases stayed unmatched. The CDR3 is 17 residues long. The germline V gene encodes CDR1 SGDLS and CDR2 YYNGEE. This CDR3 reads CASSVGGLAGGPETQYF. The CDR3 DNA follows: TGTGCCAGCAGCGTAGGGGGGCTAGCGGGAGGGCCTGAGACCCAGTACTTC.

This rearrangement joins TRBV3-1 (or the pseudogene TRBV3-2) to TRBJ2-5; 7 bases are a match to TRBD2. Germline V CDR1 and CDR2: LGHDT, YNNKEL (reference sequence). The CDR3 contains 11 residues. V was clipped by 1 base and J by 14 bases; unmatched bases: 4. The CDR3 DNA sequence: TGTGCCAGCAGCCAAGCGGGAGGTAACTACTTC. Translating gives CASSQAGGNYF.

The count of this clone is one. The V and J genes are TRBV28 and TRBJ1-2; the match to TRBD1 covers 11 bases. Looked up from germline, CDR1 is MDHEN and CDR2 is SYDVKM. CDR3 length: 17 residues. V trimming: 2 bases; J trimming: 6 bases; junction bases outside the gene matches: 11. CDR3 nucleotide sequence: TGTGCCAGCAGTTTACTTCACAGGACAGGGGGCTCGCATGGCTACACCTTC. It translates to CASSLLHRTGGSHGYTF.

The chain is built from TRBV10-3 and TRBJ2-5; TRBD2 matches 10 bases. The CDR3 contains 19 residues. CDR1 is ENHRY, CDR2 SYGVKD, per germline. The V segment lost 0 bases and the J segment 9 bases; nucleotides outside the gene matches: 19. The CDR3: CAISESISTSGQKNVAQYF. The CDR3, as DNA: TGTGCCATCAGTGAGTCGATTTCGACTAGCGGGCAGAAGAATGTGGCCCAGTACTTC.

The chain recombines TRBV7-8 with TRBJ2-4; possibly TRBD1 for D (5 bases). The CDR3 loop spans 15 amino acids. Trimming left V 3 bases short and J 3 bases short, with 12 bases between. CDR1 is SGHVS and CDR2 is FQNEAQ in the germline V gene. The CDR3 DNA is TGTGCCAGCAGCTTTTCCGACAGCTTCAAAAACATTCAGTACTTC. This codes for CASSFSDSFKNIQYF.

The V and J genes are TRBV5-1 and TRBJ1-1; perhaps TRBD1 as D (5 bases). The V gene's germline CDR1 is SGHRS and CDR2 YFSETQ. The CDR3 is made up of 15 amino acids. Trimming cost V 0 bases and J 5 bases, with 14 bases left between them. CDR3 sequence (DNA): TGCGCCAGCAGCTTGGCAGGGCCCTTGGGGACTGAAGCTTTCTTT. Its protein product is CASSLAGPLGTEAFF.

The V and J genes are TRBV7-3 and TRBJ1-6; no definite D call. The germline CDR1 and CDR2 sequences are SGHTA and FQGTGA. This CDR3 is 14 amino acids long. V gave up 3 bases and J gave up 6 bases, with 9 bases separating them. CDR3 protein: CASSLDGSNSPLHF. The CDR3 coding sequence is TGTGCCAGCAGCTTGGACGGGAGTAATTCACCCCTCCACTTT.

This chain joins TRBV15 and TRBJ1-5; D unresolved. There are 15 residues in the CDR3. Deletions cut 0 bases from V and 3 bases from J, with 9 bases between. Looked up from germline, CDR1 is LNHNV and CDR2 is YYDKDF (reference sequence). The chain's CDR3 is CATSREGRYNQPQHF. The CDR3 region has the DNA TGTGCCACCAGCAGAGAGGGGAGGTACAATCAGCCCCAGCATTTT. Looking up the rest from reference TRBV15 and TRBJ1-5 gives the full variable domain: DAMVIQNPRYQVTQFGKPVTLSCSQTLNHNVMYWYQQKSSQAPKLLFHYYDKDFNNEADTPDNFQSRRPNTSFCFLDIRSPGLGDTAMYLCATSREGRYNQPQHFGDGTRLSIL.

The J gene is TRBJ2-7, the V gene TRBV27; 14 bases map to TRBD2. In germline, CDR1 is MNHEY, CDR2 SMNVEV (reference sequence). This CDR3 is built from 15 residues. V lost 4 bases to trimming and J lost 7 bases; unmatched junction nucleotides: 6. The CDR3 DNA reads as TGTGCCAGCAGTTCCAGACTAGCGGGAGGGCTAGAGCAGTACTTC. It specifies CASSSRLAGGLEQYF.

The chain is built from TRBV5-4 and TRBJ1-2, with 10 bases fitting TRBD1. The junction had 11 bases not matched to a gene; V was cut back by 4 bases and J by 8 bases. From germline, CDR1 is SGHNT and CDR2 YYREEE (reference sequence). The CDR3 covers 15 residues. The CDR3 coding sequence is TGTGCCAGCAGCCCCTTTTCGGGACAGGGGAGCGGCTACACCTTC. This translates into CASSPFSGQGSGYTF.

The rearrangement joins TRBV4-1 to TRBJ2-1, with 7 bases matching TRBD2. The CDR3 loop spans 16 amino acids. V shed 4 bases and J 2 bases; nucleotides not matched to a gene: 8. CDR1 is MGHRA, CDR2 YSYEKL, per germline. The CDR3 DNA reads as TGCGCCAGCAGCCCCCTGGGGGGAGGGACCTACAATGAGCAGTTCTTC. Its translation is CASSPLGGGTYNEQFF.

J is TRBJ1-2 and V is TRBV7-2, with 9 bases aligning to TRBD1. The CDR3 runs to 17 residues. The V segment lost 1 base and the J segment 4 bases; nucleotides outside the gene matches: 10. Germline-derived CDR1 and CDR2 are SGHTA and FQGNSA. CDR3 protein: CASSLEPGQGKIYGYTF. CDR3 nucleotides: TGTGCCAGCAGCTTAGAGCCGGGACAGGGAAAGATCTATGGCTACACCTTC.

The V call is TRBV28, the J call TRBJ1-3, with a weak D call TRBD1 (5 bases). V was clipped by 5 bases and J by 4 bases, with 9 bases between them. CDR3 size: 13 residues. The germline V gene has CDR1 MDHEN and CDR2 SYDVKM. The CDR3 sequence: CASSQGLGNTIYF. The CDR3, as DNA: TGTGCCAGCAGTCAGGGATTAGGAAACACCATATATTTT.

In this sample, this clone turned up once. CDR3 sequence reads: CASSLATSAQETQYF. DNA for the CDR3: TGTGCCAGCAGCTTAGCCACTAGCGCGCAAGAGACCCAGTACTTC. This chain uses TRBV7-9 with TRBJ2-5, with 7 bases that match TRBD2. Germline assignment: CDR1 SEHNR and CDR2 FQNEAQ (reference sequence). V lost 0 bases and J lost 2; bases outside the gene matches: 3. The CDR3 sequence is 15 residues long. Full variable domain (remainder filled in from reference TRBV7-9 and TRBJ2-5): DTGVSQNPRHKITKRGQNVTFRCDPISEHNRLYWYRQTLGQGPEFLTYFQNEAQLEKSRLLSDRFSAERPKGSFSTLEIQRTEQGDSAMYLCASSLATSAQETQYFGPGTRLLVL.

The CDR3: CASSLQPRDFYGYTF. The CDR3 nucleotides read TGTGCCAGCAGCTTACAACCCCGGGACTTCTATGGCTACACCTTC. The chain uses TRBV7-2 and TRBJ1-2; tentatively, D is TRBD1 (5 bases). This CDR3 region has 15 residues. Trimming removed 2 bases at V and 4 bases at J, with 14 bases between. CDR1 is SGHTA, CDR2 FQGNSA, per germline.